Presented here are 21 T cell receptor beta chains from one specimen sequenced in a study of T cells after yellow fever vaccination. Each CDR3 protein is one row after TCRdb ran MiXCR on the 5' RACE reads. Found here are around 530,000 distinct CDR3 sequences, roughly a sixth of them singletons; the top ten hold roughly 17%. The input for sequencing was PBMCs, taken around 5 days after the first yellow fever vaccination. The receptors were gathered from a man aged 18 to 30 who received the YFV17D yellow fever vaccine.

A few counts support this clonotype. The genes are TRBV10-3 and TRBJ2-5; perhaps TRBD1 as D (6 bases). Per the germline V gene, CDR1 is ENHRY and CDR2 is SYGVKD. The germline V and J ends were trimmed by 3 bases and 5 bases, with 13 bases remaining between them. The CDR3 contains 14 residues. The CDR3 nucleotides read TGTGCCATCAGTGAAGCCGGGACATTCGAGACCCAGTACTTC. Its translation is CAISEAGTFETQYF.

This clonotype was seen more than once but under ten times. The rearrangement uses TRBV29-1 and TRBJ2-7; D is possibly TRBD1 or TRBD2 (5 bases each). The CDR3 runs 11 residues. Looked up from germline, CDR1 is SQVTM and CDR2 is ANQGSEA. Trimming shortened V by 4 bases and J by 4 bases, and 8 bases separated the two germline ends. The CDR3 nucleotides are TGCAGCGTTGGAGGGGTGTACGAGCAGTACTTC. The encoded protein is CSVGGVYEQYF.

This clonotype has more than one count but fewer than ten. The chain uses TRBV11-2 and TRBJ2-1; 9 bases are a match to TRBD1. Trimming at V came to 6 bases and at J to 5 bases, leaving 2 bases not matched to a gene. The CDR3 consists of 13 residues. CDR1 is SGHAT, CDR2 FQNNGV, per germline. CDR3 sequence reads: CASRGTGNNEQFF. The CDR3 region has the DNA TGTGCCAGCAGAGGGACAGGGAACAATGAGCAGTTCTTC.

This clonotype has just a few counts. The V call is TRBV4-3, the J call TRBJ1-3; 9 nucleotides match TRBD1. The ends lost 3 bases at V and 2 bases at J; junction bases unmatched: 17. Germline V lookup: CDR1 LGHNA, CDR2 YSLEER. The CDR3 length is 20 residues. The CDR3 loop is CASSQAPGQGPFFTGNTIYF. Here the CDR3 DNA reads TGCGCCAGCAGCCAGGCACCGGGACAGGGTCCTTTCTTCACTGGAAACACCATATATTTT.

This clonotype occurred many times. V and J are TRBV7-2 and TRBJ1-2; 7 bases fit TRBD1. Germline V CDR1 and CDR2: SGHTA, FQGNSA. Trimming at V came to 1 base and at J to 8 bases, leaving 7 bases not matched to a gene. The CDR3 has 14 amino acids. The chain's CDR3 is CASSLGQGPKGYTF. The CDR3 DNA follows: TGTGCCAGCAGCTTAGGACAGGGCCCTAAAGGCTACACCTTC.

The chain links TRBV5-1 to TRBJ2-3; D not certain. The CDR3 is 13 residues long. CDR1 and CDR2 from the germline V gene are SGHRS and YFSETQ. Trimming removed 7 bases from V and 4 bases from J, with 13 bases in between. The chain's CDR3 is CASATLTADTQYF. Here the CDR3 DNA reads TGCGCCAGCGCGACCCTGACCGCAGATACGCAGTATTTT.

This clonotype showed up just a few times. This chain uses TRBV4-3 with TRBJ2-3; D possibly corresponds to TRBD1 (5 bases). The length of the CDR3 is 13 residues. Germline V CDR1 and CDR2: LGHNA, YSLEER. V lost 3 bases, J lost 4 bases, and 8 bases lay in between. The chain's CDR3 is CASSQQGSDTQYF. As DNA, the CDR3 is TGCGCCAGCAGCCAGCAGGGTTCAGATACGCAGTATTTT.

The rearrangement links TRBV9 to TRBJ2-3, with 10 nucleotides matching TRBD2. Germline-derived CDR1 and CDR2 are SGDLS and YYNGEE. Trimming took 4 bases from V and 4 from J; bases not matched to a gene: 6. This CDR3 has 15 amino acids. CDR3 sequence: CASSRSGGASDTQYF. CDR3 nucleotide sequence: TGTGCCAGCAGCCGAAGCGGGGGGGCTTCAGATACGCAGTATTTT.

V and J are TRBV27 and TRBJ2-5; 7 bases match TRBD2. Trimming took 1 base from V and 2 from J; bases not matched to a gene: 4. CDR1 is MNHEY and CDR2 is SMNVEV in the germline V gene (reference sequence). This CDR3 has 15 amino acids. CDR3 in amino acids: CASSLWSSGQETQYF. The DNA for the CDR3 is TGTGCCAGCAGTTTATGGTCTAGCGGTCAAGAGACCCAGTACTTC.

This chain joins TRBV10-3 and TRBJ1-2, with 8 bases lining up with TRBD1. This CDR3 has 13 residues. V lost 4 bases and J lost 7; bases outside the gene matches: 5. Germline CDR1 reads ENHRY; CDR2 reads SYGVKD. CDR3 loop: CAISVDRESGYTF. CDR3 DNA: TGTGCCATCAGTGTGGACAGGGAGAGTGGCTACACCTTC.

This clonotype was observed a few times. The chain links TRBV20-1 to TRBJ1-5; D is possibly TRBD1 (5 bases). CDR3 length: 16 residues. Trimming pared 5 bases from V and 4 bases from J, leaving 21 bases between. CDR1 and CDR2 (germline): DFQATT, SNEGSKA (reference sequence). CDR3 in amino acids: CSAAAGQGRLNQPQHF. The CDR3, as DNA: TGCAGTGCTGCCGCGGGGCAGGGACGGCTGAATCAGCCCCAGCATTTT.

This clonotype was detected ten times or more. The rearrangement uses TRBV5-4 and TRBJ2-3; TRBD1 is a possible D gene (5 bases). The V end was cut by 4 bases, the J end by 0 bases, with 18 bases between. The CDR3 totals 17 residues. CDR1 and CDR2 (germline): SGHNT, YYREEE (reference sequence). The CDR3 loop is CASSPPDSPPSTDTQYF. The CDR3 bases are TGTGCCAGCAGCCCCCCCGACAGCCCCCCTAGCACAGATACGCAGTATTTT.

V gene TRBV20-1 combines with J gene TRBJ1-5, with D uncertain. Germline V gene data show CDR1 as DFQATT and CDR2 as SNEGSKA (reference sequence). CDR3 length: 15 residues. The germline V and J ends were trimmed by 6 bases and 4 bases, with 19 bases remaining between them. CDR3 in DNA: TGCAGTGCCCAGGCGGGGTTCCTGGGAAATCAGCCCCAGCATTTT. Amino acid sequence: CSAQAGFLGNQPQHF.

This clonotype was detected a few times. The chain uses TRBV5-1 and TRBJ1-4; D gene ambiguous. CDR1 is SGHRS and CDR2 is YFSETQ in the germline V gene. Trimming removed 0 bases from V and 7 bases from J, with 10 bases in between. This CDR3 has 14 amino acids. The CDR3 spells CASSLDAGGEKLFF. DNA for the CDR3: TGCGCCAGCAGCTTGGATGCGGGAGGTGAAAAACTGTTTTTT. The full variable domain, in which reference TRBV5-1 and TRBJ1-4 provide the parts outside the CDR3, is KAGVTQTPRYLIKTRGQQVTLSCSPISGHRSVSWYQQTPGQGLQFLFEYFSETQRNKGNFPGRFSGRQFSNSRSEMNVSTLELGDSALYLCASSLDAGGEKLFFGSGTQLSVL.

This chain joins TRBV4-1 and TRBJ2-1; D gene ambiguous. V lost 3 bases and J 0 bases, leaving 12 bases between the germline ends. The CDR3 sequence is 16 residues long. CDR1 MGHRA and CDR2 YSYEKL come from the germline V gene. In DNA, the CDR3 is TGCGCCAGCAGCCAGCCGGGCAGAAGCTCCTACAATGAGCAGTTCTTC. It translates to CASSQPGRSSYNEQFF.

V is TRBV19 and J is TRBJ2-7; 9 bases are shared with TRBD1. CDR3 length: 14 residues. Trimming at V came to 1 base and at J to 5 bases, leaving 3 bases not matched to a gene. From germline, CDR1 is LNHDA and CDR2 SQIVND (reference sequence). The CDR3 is CASSIGTGVNEQYF. As DNA, the CDR3 is TGTGCCAGTAGTATAGGGACAGGGGTCAACGAGCAGTACTTC.

In its sample, this clonotype was seen many times. This chain joins TRBV20-1 and TRBJ1-5, with 9 bases that match TRBD1. This CDR3 region has 13 residues. The germline V gene has CDR1 DFQATT and CDR2 SNEGSKA (reference sequence). V lost 5 bases to trimming and J lost 6 bases; unmatched junction nucleotides: 5. CDR3 amino acids: CSAAQGAGQPQHF. CDR3 bases: TGCAGTGCTGCACAGGGGGCTGGTCAGCCCCAGCATTTT.

V usage is TRBV5-1 and J usage is TRBJ1-2; D gene unclear. The length of the CDR3 is 18 residues. The V end lost 5 bases, the J end lost 4 bases, and 27 bases lay between the germline ends. In germline, CDR1 is SGHRS, CDR2 YFSETQ. The CDR3 nucleotides read TGCGCCAGCAGAGCAATGGGGATCGCAAGGAAAGACATCTATGGCTACACCTTC. This gives the protein CASRAMGIARKDIYGYTF.

This clonotype appeared many times. This chain joins TRBV10-3 and TRBJ2-3; 7 bases agree with TRBD2. J was trimmed by 4 bases and V by 4 bases; bases with no gene match: 5. This CDR3 is 14 amino acids long. CDR1 is ENHRY, CDR2 SYGVKD, per germline. The CDR3 here is CAISASGGPDTQYF. DNA for the CDR3: TGTGCCATCAGTGCTTCGGGGGGACCAGATACGCAGTATTTT.

This clonotype was detected ten times or more. CDR3 nucleotides: TGTGCCAGCAGTTTAGCGGGAAATCAGCCCCAGCATTTT. This codes for CASSLAGNQPQHF. This rearrangement joins TRBV12-3 or TRBV12-4 to TRBJ1-5; D gene ambiguous. The length of the CDR3 is 13 residues. Trimming stripped 0 bases from V and 4 bases from J, with 4 bases between.

This clonotype was recorded at least ten times. This sequence joins TRBV25-1 and TRBJ2-2, with TRBD1 matching over 7 bases. Germline V gene sequence: CDR1 MGHDK, CDR2 SYGVNS. After removal of 10 bases from V and 2 bases from J, the junction contained 13 bases not matched to a gene. The CDR3 is made up of 16 amino acids. The CDR3 reads CATLREGTANTGELFF. CDR3 nucleotide sequence: TGTGCCACCCTTCGGGAAGGGACAGCTAACACCGGGGAGCTGTTTTTT.